What follows are 27 T cell receptor beta chains derived from one specimen sequenced in a study of diagnostic markers for celiac disease. TCRdb derives one entry per CDR3 protein from the reads, leaving out DNA. The sample table sets out fewer than 4,000 distinct CDR3 sequences. Sequencing was done on a sample of either unsorted cells or a sorted T cell fraction (not recorded which). All receptors come from a human donor. This table probably holds off-target reads from a library built for another chain.

The chain recombines TRBV19 with TRBJ1-5; TCRdb names TRBD1, which stays unverified in the absence of DNA. Germline CDR1 LNHDA, CDR2 SQIVND (reference sequence). This CDR3 has 14 residues. The CDR3: CASSIGQGMKPQHF.

This clonotype is medium-sized by frequency. The V and J genes are TRBV4-1 and TRBJ1-2; without DNA, the TCRdb call of TRBD1 cannot be checked. The germline V gene has CDR1 MGHRA and CDR2 YSYEKL. The CDR3 runs to 15 residues. The chain's CDR3 is CASSQDRVRDYGYTF.

V usage is TRBV5-4 and J usage is TRBJ1-1. The CDR3 is made up of 13 amino acids. Germline CDR1 SGHNT, CDR2 YYREEE (reference sequence). CDR3 residues: CASSSGPNTEAFF.

The genes are TRBV4-3 and TRBJ2-4; TCRdb's D call of TRBD2 is untestable without DNA. Germline V gives CDR1 LGHNA, CDR2 YSLEER. The CDR3 is 15 residues long. This CDR3 reads CASSQDNSGGDIQYF.

Frequency places this clonotype as medium-sized. This rearrangement joins TRBV7-2 to TRBJ2-7; lacking DNA, the TRBD1 call made by TCRdb goes unchecked. CDR1 is SGHTA and CDR2 is FQGNSA in the germline V gene. The CDR3 runs 15 residues. The CDR3 here is CASSLGGSGIYEQYF.

The CDR3 region is CASSGEGSGDLATNEKLFF. V gene TRBV6-4 combines with J gene TRBJ1-4; TCRdb reports TRBD1, a call that lacks DNA to check it against. The CDR3 contains 19 residues. Per germline, CDR1 MRHNA and CDR2 SNTAGT.

This clonotype shows up as medium-sized by frequency. The CDR3 is CSASVYQGTEAFF. J is TRBJ1-1 and V is TRBV20-1; TCRdb indicates TRBD1, and absent DNA this call remains unverified. In germline, CDR1 is DFQATT, CDR2 SNEGSKA (reference sequence). The CDR3 length is 13 residues.

This clonotype registers large (0.1 to 1%) by frequency. This sequence joins TRBV27 and TRBJ1-4. The CDR3 totals 15 residues. CDR1 and CDR2 from the germline V gene are MNHEY and SMNVEV (reference sequence). CDR3 sequence: CASSLSDQFGEKLFF.

J is TRBJ2-1 and V is TRBV30. The CDR3 has 12 residues. Germline-derived CDR1 and CDR2 are GTSNPN and SVGIG (reference sequence). The CDR3 protein is CAWRELIDEQFF. Together with reference TRBV30 and TRBJ2-1, the CDR3 gives the full variable domain: SQTIHQWPATLVQPVGSPLSLECTVEGTSNPNLYWYRQAAGRGLQLLFYSVGIGQISSEVPQNLSASRPQDRQFILSSKKLLLSDSGFYLCAWRELIDEQFFGPGTRLTVL.

In terms of frequency, this clonotype is medium-sized. The chain recombines TRBV4-3 with TRBJ2-2; TCRdb's assignment of TRBD1 cannot be checked, as there is no DNA. The CDR3 is 14 residues long. CDR1 and CDR2 from the germline V gene are LGHNA and YSLEER. CDR3 residues: CASSQQGNAGELFF.

The chain recombines TRBV19 with TRBJ2-1; absent DNA, TCRdb's TRBD2 call cannot be checked. The CDR3 is 14 residues long. Germline V gene sequence: CDR1 LNHDA, CDR2 SQIVND (reference sequence). The CDR3 protein is CASSIGERVNEQFF.

In terms of frequency, this clonotype is medium-sized. The chain uses TRBV28 and TRBJ2-1; checking the TCRdb D call of TRBD2 is not possible without DNA. Germline loops: CDR1 MDHEN, CDR2 SYDVKM. The CDR3 covers 11 residues. The CDR3 sequence is CASSSTREQFF.

This clonotype is deemed medium-sized by its frequency. The V gene is TRBV5-1, the J gene TRBJ2-7; TCRdb's assignment of TRBD1 cannot be checked, as there is no DNA. Germline values: CDR1 SGHRS, CDR2 YFSETQ. CDR3 length: 13 amino acids. The CDR3 is CASGDENSYEQYF.

In terms of frequency, this clonotype is medium-sized. This chain joins TRBV29-1 and TRBJ2-2; without DNA, the TCRdb call of TRBD1 cannot be checked. Germline assignment: CDR1 SQVTM and CDR2 ANQGSEA. This CDR3 contains 15 residues. CDR3 sequence reads: CSVEMTGIVGGELFF.

Here the CDR3 reads CSARGPAGDAQFF. The rearrangement links TRBV20-1 to TRBJ2-1; TCRdb indicates TRBD2, and absent DNA this call remains unverified. CDR3 length equals 13 residues. Germline assignment: CDR1 DFQATT and CDR2 SNEGSKA (reference sequence).

This clonotype is called medium-sized (0.01 to 0.1%) based on its frequency. J is TRBJ1-1 and V is TRBV6-5. This CDR3 contains 15 residues. Per germline, CDR1 MNHEY and CDR2 SVGAGI. The CDR3 spells CASSYAGLGNTEAFF.

Considering frequency, this clonotype is medium-sized (0.01 to 0.1%). The chain joins TRBV20-1 to TRBJ2-7; with no DNA, the TCRdb D assignment of TRBD1 cannot be verified. The CDR3 sequence is 15 residues long. Germline CDR1 DFQATT, CDR2 SNEGSKA (reference sequence). This chain's CDR3 is CSAHPGDAAPDEQYF.

Its frequency marks this clonotype as medium-sized. This rearrangement joins TRBV28 to TRBJ1-1; the D call of TRBD1 rests on TCRdb alone, since no DNA is present to check it. CDR1 MDHEN and CDR2 SYDVKM come from the germline V gene. CDR3 size: 15 residues. Here the CDR3 reads CASSPEGGRWSEAFF.

By frequency, this clonotype is medium-sized. The rearrangement joins TRBV10-3 to TRBJ2-1. CDR1 ENHRY and CDR2 SYGVKD come from the germline V gene. The CDR3 length is 12 residues. Here the CDR3 reads CAISESSNEQFF.

This clonotype is identified as medium-sized from frequency. This chain connects TRBV29-1 to TRBJ2-5; TCRdb returns TRBD1, unconfirmable since there is no DNA. CDR3 length: 14 amino acids. The germline gives CDR1 SQVTM, CDR2 ANQGSEA. The CDR3: CSVSRAIGAETQYF.

The genes are TRBV5-5 and TRBJ2-5; TCRdb proposes TRBD2, but this gene call is untestable without DNA. This CDR3 region has 14 residues. The germline gives CDR1 SGHKS, CDR2 YYEKEE (reference sequence). The CDR3 spells CASSLQGTQETQYF.

This chain connects TRBV3-1 to TRBJ1-2; TCRdb's D call, TRBD1, is unchecked because there is no DNA. Germline V gives CDR1 LGHDT, CDR2 YNNKEL (reference sequence). This CDR3 has 14 residues. CDR3 in amino acids: CASSQGTETFGYTF.

This clonotype is labeled medium-sized based on frequency. V and J are TRBV6-2 or TRBV6-3 and TRBJ2-7. CDR3 length: 12 residues. Germline loops: CDR1 MNHEY, CDR2 SVGEGT. The CDR3 loop is CASSTGLYEQYF.

The rearrangement links TRBV7-8 to TRBJ1-3. Germline values: CDR1 SGHVS, CDR2 FQNEAQ. This CDR3 has 12 amino acids. The chain's CDR3 is CASREPGNTIYF.

The genes are TRBV20-1 and TRBJ2-1; TCRdb's D call, TRBD1, is unchecked because there is no DNA. The germline gives CDR1 DFQATT, CDR2 SNEGSKA (reference sequence). The CDR3 runs to 14 residues. Here the CDR3 reads CSASPGVVRNEQFF.

The chain couples TRBV6-6 to TRBJ2-3. Germline CDR1 and CDR2: MNHNY and SVGAGI (reference sequence). The CDR3 contains 12 residues. The CDR3 spells CASSSKGDTQYF.

This clonotype shows up as medium-sized by frequency. The V gene is TRBV4-3, the J gene TRBJ2-3; there is no DNA to check the TCRdb D call of TRBD2. Germline loops: CDR1 LGHNA, CDR2 YSLEER. The CDR3 contains 14 residues. CDR3 amino acids: CASSQGGGTDTQYF.